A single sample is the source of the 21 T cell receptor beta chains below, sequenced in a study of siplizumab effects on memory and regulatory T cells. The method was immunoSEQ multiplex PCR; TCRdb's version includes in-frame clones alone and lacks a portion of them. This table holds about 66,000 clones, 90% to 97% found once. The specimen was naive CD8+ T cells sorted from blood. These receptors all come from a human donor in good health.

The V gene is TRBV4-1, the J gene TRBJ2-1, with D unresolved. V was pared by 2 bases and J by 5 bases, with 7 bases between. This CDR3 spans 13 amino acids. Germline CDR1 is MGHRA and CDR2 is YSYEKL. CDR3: CASSQPLDNEQFF. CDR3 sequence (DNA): TGCGCCAGCAGCCAACCCCTTGACAATGAGCAGTTCTTC.

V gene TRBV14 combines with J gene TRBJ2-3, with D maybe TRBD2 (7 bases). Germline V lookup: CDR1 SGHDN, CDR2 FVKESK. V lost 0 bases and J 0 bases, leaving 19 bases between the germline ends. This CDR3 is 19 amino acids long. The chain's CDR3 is CASSQDIRARGPSTDTQYF. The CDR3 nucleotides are TGTGCCAGCAGCCAAGATATACGTGCGCGGGGGCCTAGCACAGATACGCAGTATTTT.

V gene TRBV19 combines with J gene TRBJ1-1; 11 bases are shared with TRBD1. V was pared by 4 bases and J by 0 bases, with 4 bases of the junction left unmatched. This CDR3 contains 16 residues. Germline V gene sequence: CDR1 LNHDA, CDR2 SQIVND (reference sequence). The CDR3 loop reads CASSRGQGVLNTEAFF. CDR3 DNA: TGTGCCAGTAGTAGGGGACAGGGGGTTTTGAACACTGAAGCTTTCTTT. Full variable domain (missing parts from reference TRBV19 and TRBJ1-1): DGGITQSPKYLFRKEGQNVTLSCEQNLNHDAMYWYRQDPGQGLRLIYYSQIVNDFQKGDIAEGYSVSREKKESFPLTVTSAQKNPTAFYLCASSRGQGVLNTEAFFGQGTRLTVV.

CDR3 sequence reads: CASGRNEQFF. Written as DNA, the CDR3 is TGTGCCAGCGGACGGAATGAGCAGTTCTTC. This rearrangement joins TRBV6-5 to TRBJ2-1; D is ambiguous. Germline CDR1 MNHEY, CDR2 SVGAGI. V shed 8 bases and J shed 7 bases, with 6 bases lying between them. CDR3 length equals 10 residues.

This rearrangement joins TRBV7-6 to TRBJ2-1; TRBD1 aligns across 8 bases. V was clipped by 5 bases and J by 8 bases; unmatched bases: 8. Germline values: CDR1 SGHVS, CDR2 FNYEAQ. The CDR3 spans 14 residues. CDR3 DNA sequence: TGTGCCAGCAGCAACCTCCAGGGGGCGCATGAGCAGTTCTTC. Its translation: CASSNLQGAHEQFF.

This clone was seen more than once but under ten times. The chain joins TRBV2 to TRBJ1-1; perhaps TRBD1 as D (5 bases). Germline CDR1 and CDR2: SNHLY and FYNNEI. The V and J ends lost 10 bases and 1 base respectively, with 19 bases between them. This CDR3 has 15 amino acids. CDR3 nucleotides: TGTGCCAACCCCCCGAAGGGGCGCGGGAACACTGAAGCTTTCTTT. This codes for CANPPKGRGNTEAFF.

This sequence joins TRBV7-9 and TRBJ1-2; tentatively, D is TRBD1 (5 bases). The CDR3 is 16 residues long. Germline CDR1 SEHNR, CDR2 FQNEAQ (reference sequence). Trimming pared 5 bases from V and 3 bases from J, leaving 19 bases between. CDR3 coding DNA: TGTGCCAGCAGCCATCCCGGTAGGGAGGGGTACTATGGCTACACCTTC. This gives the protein CASSHPGREGYYGYTF.

The CDR3 DNA reads TGTGCCAGCAGCTTAGGACAGGCCTTTAATGAAAAACTGTTTTTT. This codes for CASSLGQAFNEKLFF. V and J are TRBV11-2 and TRBJ1-4, with a possible D match to TRBD1 (6 bases). This CDR3 is built from 15 residues. Germline CDR1 is SGHAT and CDR2 is FQNNGV. Trimming took off 1 base at V and 4 bases at J, with 10 bases between the two ends. Supplemented by reference TRBV11-2 and TRBJ1-4, the full variable domain reads EAGVAQSPRYKIIEKRQSVAFWCNPISGHATLYWYQQILGQGPKLLIQFQNNGVVDDSQLPKDRFSAERLKGVDSTLKIQPAKLEDSAVYLCASSLGQAFNEKLFFGSGTQLSVL.

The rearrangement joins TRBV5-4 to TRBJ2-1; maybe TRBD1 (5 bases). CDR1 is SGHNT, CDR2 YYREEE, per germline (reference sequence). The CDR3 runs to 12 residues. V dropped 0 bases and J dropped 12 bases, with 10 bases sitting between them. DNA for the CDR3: TGTGCCAGCAGCTTGGGAGGACAACCGCAGTTCTTC. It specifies CASSLGGQPQFF.

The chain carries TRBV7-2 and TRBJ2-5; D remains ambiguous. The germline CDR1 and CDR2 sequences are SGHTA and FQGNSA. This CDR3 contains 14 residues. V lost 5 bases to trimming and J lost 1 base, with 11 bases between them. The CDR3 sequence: CASSTRPSQETQYF. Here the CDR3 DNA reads TGTGCCAGCAGCACCCGACCATCCCAAGAGACCCAGTACTTC.

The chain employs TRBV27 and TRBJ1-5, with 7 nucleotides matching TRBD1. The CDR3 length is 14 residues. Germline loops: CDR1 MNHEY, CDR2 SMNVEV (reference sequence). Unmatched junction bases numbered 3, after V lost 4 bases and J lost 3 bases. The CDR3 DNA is TGTGCCAGCAGTTCGACAGGGATCAATCAGCCCCAGCATTTT. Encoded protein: CASSSTGINQPQHF.

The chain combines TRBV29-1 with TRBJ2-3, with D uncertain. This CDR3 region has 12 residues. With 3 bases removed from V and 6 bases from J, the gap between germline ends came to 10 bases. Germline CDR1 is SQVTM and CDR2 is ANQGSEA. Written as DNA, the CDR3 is TGCAGCGTTGAGAATCATCAGGATACGCAGTATTTT. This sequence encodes CSVENHQDTQYF.

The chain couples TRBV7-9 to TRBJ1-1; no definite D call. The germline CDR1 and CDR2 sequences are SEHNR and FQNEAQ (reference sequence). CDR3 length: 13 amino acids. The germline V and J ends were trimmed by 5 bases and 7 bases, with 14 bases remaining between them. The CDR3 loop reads CASSQSERYEAFF. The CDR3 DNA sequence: TGTGCCAGCAGCCAAAGCGAGCGTTATGAAGCTTTCTTT.

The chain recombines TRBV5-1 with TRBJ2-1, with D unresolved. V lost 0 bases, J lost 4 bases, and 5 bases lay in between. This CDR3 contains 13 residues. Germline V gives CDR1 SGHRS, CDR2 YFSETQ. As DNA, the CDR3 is TGCGCCAGCAGCTTGGACAGATACAATGAGCAGTTCTTC. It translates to CASSLDRYNEQFF.

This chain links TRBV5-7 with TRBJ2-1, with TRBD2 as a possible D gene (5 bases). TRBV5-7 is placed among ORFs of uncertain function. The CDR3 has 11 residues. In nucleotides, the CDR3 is TGTGCTTGGGAGTCCTACAATGAGCAGTTCTTC. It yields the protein CAWESYNEQFF.

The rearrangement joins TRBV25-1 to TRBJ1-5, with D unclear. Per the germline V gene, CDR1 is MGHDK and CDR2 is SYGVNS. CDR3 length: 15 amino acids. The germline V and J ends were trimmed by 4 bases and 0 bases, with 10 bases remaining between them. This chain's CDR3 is CASSGAPYSNQPQHF. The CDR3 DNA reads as TGTGCCAGCAGTGGGGCACCATATAGCAATCAGCCCCAGCATTTT. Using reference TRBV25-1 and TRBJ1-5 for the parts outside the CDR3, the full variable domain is EADIYQTPRYLVIGTGKKITLECSQTMGHDKMYWYQQDPGMELHLIHYSYGVNSTEKGDLSSESTVSRIRTEHFPLTLESARPSHTSQYLCASSGAPYSNQPQHFGDGTRLSIL.

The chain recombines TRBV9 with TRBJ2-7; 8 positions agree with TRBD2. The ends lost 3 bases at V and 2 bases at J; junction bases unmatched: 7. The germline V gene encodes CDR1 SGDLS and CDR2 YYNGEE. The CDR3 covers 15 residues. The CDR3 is CASSEGIGGAYEQYF. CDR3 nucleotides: TGTGCCAGCAGCGAAGGTATCGGGGGGGCCTACGAGCAGTACTTC.

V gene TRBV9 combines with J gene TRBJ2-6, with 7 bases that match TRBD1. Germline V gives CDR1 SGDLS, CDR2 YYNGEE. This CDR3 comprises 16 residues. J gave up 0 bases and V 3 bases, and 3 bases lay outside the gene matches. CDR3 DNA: TGTGCCAGCAGCGGGGACAGTTCCTCTGGGGCCAACGTCCTGACTTTC. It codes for CASSGDSSSGANVLTF.

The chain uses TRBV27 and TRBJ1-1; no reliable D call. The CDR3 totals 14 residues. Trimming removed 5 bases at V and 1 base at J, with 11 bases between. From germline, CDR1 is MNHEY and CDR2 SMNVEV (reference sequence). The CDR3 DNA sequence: TGTGCCAGCAGTGCAGGTTTAGCGAACACTGAAGCTTTCTTT. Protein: CASSAGLANTEAFF.

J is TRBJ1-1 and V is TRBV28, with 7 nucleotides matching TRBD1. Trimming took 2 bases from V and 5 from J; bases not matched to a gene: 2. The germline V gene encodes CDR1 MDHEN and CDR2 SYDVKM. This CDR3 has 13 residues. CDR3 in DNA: TGTGCCAGCAGTTTAGTCAGGGGGACTGAAGCTTTCTTT. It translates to CASSLVRGTEAFF.

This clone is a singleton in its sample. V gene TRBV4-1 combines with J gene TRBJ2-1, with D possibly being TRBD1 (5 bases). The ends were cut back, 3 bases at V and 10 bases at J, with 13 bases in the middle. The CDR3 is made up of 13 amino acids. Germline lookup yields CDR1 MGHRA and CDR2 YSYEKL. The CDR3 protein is CASSHQGMSEQFF. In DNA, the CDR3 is TGCGCCAGCAGCCATCAGGGTATGTCAGAGCAGTTCTTC.